This T cell receptor (beta chain) was sequenced during a study of T cells in Graves' hyperthyroidism and ophthalmopathy. Points from the study as a whole: It was a median around 6 months before onset that the model predicted ophthalmopathy. Most thyroid clonotypes with frequency above 0.001 were detected in blood.

Germline V gives CDR1 SGHAT, CDR2 FQDESV (reference sequence). V was pared by 5 bases and J by 2 bases, with 16 bases between. This CDR3 comprises 15 residues. With regard to this clonotype: What it recognizes is unknown.

Using RNA transcripts as the source, TCR beta CDR3 regions were amplified. HTBI primers were employed in a first-round RT-PCR of the TCR CDR3. TCRdb passed the multiplex PCR reads through MiXCR, listing each CDR3 protein once. The sample has some 600,000 distinct CDR3 sequences; under 60% are singletons. The receptor was derived from a woman younger than 30 with Graves' hyperthyroidism. This chain joins TRBV11-1 and TRBJ2-7; possibly TRBD1 for D (6 bases). The sample was peripheral blood or thyroid tissue (not recorded which). The CDR3 DNA reads as TGTGCCAGCAGCCCTAGGCAGGGGAACGCCTACGAGCAGTACTTC. Translating it yields CASSPRQGNAYEQYF.